The 26 T cell receptor beta chains listed next were all sequenced from one sample in a study of radiotherapy plus CTLA-4 blockade in lung cancer. Assay used: immunoSEQ multiplex PCR; TCRdb lists only in-frame clones, some missing. The repertoire holds about 120,000 clones, with 65% to 85% as singletons. The sample in question was peripheral blood, obtained from a patient treated with radiotherapy plus ipilimumab. The receptors shown here come from a human donor with non-small cell lung cancer who had a partial response to radiotherapy plus ipilimumab.

DNA for the CDR3: TGTGCCTCGACAAGGGGTAACTACAATGAGCAGTTCTTC. Protein sequence: CASTRGNYNEQFF. The chain couples TRBV6-5 to TRBJ2-1; maybe TRBD1 (5 bases). The CDR3 is 13 amino acids. CDR1 and CDR2 (germline): MNHEY, SVGAGI. The germline V and J ends were trimmed by 11 bases and 3 bases, with 14 bases remaining between them.

The chain uses TRBV25-1 and TRBJ2-3, with a tentative D call TRBD2 (6 bases). In germline, CDR1 is MGHDK, CDR2 SYGVNS. The V and J ends lost 2 bases and 3 bases respectively, with 9 bases between them. The CDR3 is made up of 14 amino acids. In nucleotides, the CDR3 is TGTGCCAGCAGTGAAGACGGGAGTACAGATACGCAGTATTTT. It codes for CASSEDGSTDTQYF.

This clone was picked up one time. V is TRBV18 and J is TRBJ2-6; tentative D call: TRBD1 (5 bases). CDR1 is KGHSH, CDR2 LQKENI, per germline. The CDR3 has 14 amino acids. Between the trimmed V and J ends, which lost 1 base and 12 bases, there was a span of 13 bases. In nucleotides, the CDR3 is TGTGCCAGCTCACCACAGGGGCAGTCCGCCGTCCTGACTTTC. Translating it yields CASSPQGQSAVLTF.

This chain links TRBV28 with TRBJ1-4; TRBD1 aligns across 7 bases. The CDR3 spans 14 residues. The J segment lost 7 bases and the V segment lost 2 bases, leaving 4 bases of the junction unmatched. Germline V CDR1 and CDR2: MDHEN, SYDVKM. DNA for the CDR3: TGTGCCAGCAGTTTAACAGGGGCGGCTGAAAAACTGTTTTTT. Amino acid sequence: CASSLTGAAEKLFF. Complete variable domain (other parts from reference TRBV28 and TRBJ1-4): DVKVTQSSRYLVKRTGEKVFLECVQDMDHENMFWYRQDPGLGLRLIYFSYDVKMKEKGDIPEGYSVSREKKERFSLILESASTNQTSMYLCASSLTGAAEKLFFGSGTQLSVL.

J is TRBJ2-7 and V is TRBV28, with 7 bases aligning to TRBD1. This CDR3 spans 15 amino acids. The germline V gene has CDR1 MDHEN and CDR2 SYDVKM. V lost 5 bases, J lost 0 bases, and 7 bases stayed unmatched. The CDR3 DNA sequence: TGTGCCAGCAGTACCGACAGGGCCTCCTCCTACGAGCAGTACTTC. It encodes CASSTDRASSYEQYF. The full variable domain, completed using reference TRBV28 and TRBJ2-7, is DVKVTQSSRYLVKRTGEKVFLECVQDMDHENMFWYRQDPGLGLRLIYFSYDVKMKEKGDIPEGYSVSREKKERFSLILESASTNQTSMYLCASSTDRASSYEQYFGPGTRLTVT.

This clone occurred once. The rearrangement uses TRBV7-8 and TRBJ2-1; the D gene is possibly TRBD1 (8 bases). V lost 5 bases to trimming and J lost 6 bases, with 17 bases between them. Per germline, CDR1 SGHVS and CDR2 FQNEAQ. The CDR3 runs 15 residues. CDR3 in amino acids: CASSPDRGGGNEQFF. In DNA, the CDR3 is TGTGCCAGCAGCCCAGACAGGGGAGGGGGCAATGAGCAGTTCTTC.

The rearrangement uses TRBV10-3 and TRBJ1-5; no firm D call. Per germline, CDR1 ENHRY and CDR2 SYGVKD. The germline V and J ends were trimmed by 4 bases and 4 bases, with 14 bases remaining between them. This CDR3 contains 15 residues. Here the CDR3 reads CAISADPGGNQPQHF. In nucleotides, the CDR3 is TGTGCCATCAGTGCGGACCCCGGCGGGAATCAGCCCCAGCATTTT.

The chain couples TRBV18 to TRBJ1-1; no reliable D call. Germline loops: CDR1 KGHSH, CDR2 LQKENI. V lost 2 bases and J lost 0, with 7 bases in between. This CDR3 contains 14 residues. The CDR3 region has the DNA TGTGCCAGCTCACCAAGCGGAATGAACACTGAAGCTTTCTTT. This encodes CASSPSGMNTEAFF.

This clone has just a few counts. V is TRBV19 and J is TRBJ1-3; D remains unclear. The CDR3 spans 16 residues. Deletions cut 3 bases from V and 4 bases from J, with 16 bases between. Germline CDR1 and CDR2: LNHDA and SQIVND (reference sequence). CDR3 DNA: TGTGCCAGTAGTATCCTTCGGGTTCGCGGGGGAAACACCATATATTTT. It specifies CASSILRVRGGNTIYF.

This clone was seen a few times. The chain employs TRBV6-5 and TRBJ1-5; unclear D gene. CDR1 is MNHEY, CDR2 SVGAGI, per germline. The CDR3 totals 16 residues. V was shortened by 2 bases and J by 0 bases, with 11 bases between the two germline ends. CDR3 sequence reads: CASSYGQACSNQPQHF. CDR3 nucleotides: TGTGCCAGCAGTTACGGGCAGGCCTGTAGCAATCAGCCCCAGCATTTT.

Here the CDR3 reads CASMRGRNTEAFF. The DNA for the CDR3 is TGTGCCAGTATGCGCGGTAGGAACACTGAAGCTTTCTTT. The V and J genes are TRBV19 and TRBJ1-1; unclear D gene. CDR3 length: 13 residues. In germline, CDR1 is LNHDA, CDR2 SQIVND (reference sequence). V was cut by 7 bases and J by 1 base, with 10 bases left in between.

CDR3 sequence (DNA): TGTGCCAGCAGCTTAGAGGAACTAGCGGGAGCCTACAATGAGCAGTTCTTC. Amino acid sequence: CASSLEELAGAYNEQFF. The rearrangement links TRBV11-2 to TRBJ2-1; TRBD2 matches 11 bases. J was trimmed by 2 bases and V by 0 bases; bases with no gene match: 3. Germline assignment: CDR1 SGHAT and CDR2 FQNNGV. The CDR3 spans 17 residues. The variable domain in full, completed from reference TRBV11-2 and TRBJ2-1, reads EAGVAQSPRYKIIEKRQSVAFWCNPISGHATLYWYQQILGQGPKLLIQFQNNGVVDDSQLPKDRFSAERLKGVDSTLKIQPAKLEDSAVYLCASSLEELAGAYNEQFFGPGTRLTVL.

The J gene is TRBJ2-1, the V gene TRBV9; TRBD2 agrees at 11 bases. Germline V lookup: CDR1 SGDLS, CDR2 YYNGEE. Germline trimming cut 2 bases from V and 4 bases from J; bases unmatched to any gene: 8. The CDR3 loop spans 17 amino acids. In DNA form, the CDR3 reads TGTGCCAGCAGCGTGTCGGGACTAGCGGAAAGTTACAATGAGCAGTTCTTC. Its protein product is CASSVSGLAESYNEQFF.

This rearrangement joins TRBV5-1 to TRBJ2-3; D possibly corresponds to TRBD1 (5 bases). The germline V and J ends were trimmed by 2 bases and 8 bases, with 12 bases remaining between them. The CDR3 is 13 residues long. Germline V gives CDR1 SGHRS, CDR2 YFSETQ. The CDR3 nucleotides are TGCGCCAGCAGCTTAGGGGATAGTGGTACGCAGTATTTT. Its translation is CASSLGDSGTQYF.

The chain recombines TRBV2 with TRBJ1-5, with 11 bases lining up with TRBD1. The CDR3 length is 15 residues. V was clipped by 4 bases and J by 6 bases; unmatched bases: 5. Germline V gives CDR1 SNHLY, CDR2 FYNNEI. CDR3: CASSGTGGVGQPQHF. CDR3 coding DNA: TGTGCCAGCAGTGGGACAGGGGGCGTCGGTCAGCCCCAGCATTTT. The complete variable domain, with remaining parts taken from reference TRBV2 and TRBJ1-5, reads EPEVTQTPSHQVTQMGQEVILRCVPISNHLYFYWYRQILGQKVEFLVSFYNNEISEKSEIFDDQFSVERPDGSNFTLKIRSTKLEDSAMYFCASSGTGGVGQPQHFGDGTRLSIL.

The rearrangement links TRBV6-6 to TRBJ1-2; 8 nucleotides match TRBD1. The trim removed 2 bases at V and 4 bases at J, leaving 6 bases unmatched. Germline V gene data show CDR1 as MNHNY and CDR2 as SVGAGI (reference sequence). The CDR3 length is 15 residues. The CDR3 loop is CASSYPQGAGYGYTF. CDR3 nucleotides: TGTGCCAGCAGTTACCCTCAGGGGGCAGGCTATGGCTACACCTTC.

The gene calls are TRBV5-1 and TRBJ2-7, with D perhaps TRBD1 (6 bases). V dropped 2 bases and J dropped 1 base, with 13 bases sitting between them. The V gene's germline CDR1 is SGHRS and CDR2 YFSETQ. This CDR3 spans 15 amino acids. CDR3 protein: CASSLVQQGSYEQYF. Written as DNA, the CDR3 is TGCGCCAGCAGCTTAGTCCAACAGGGATCCTACGAGCAGTACTTC.

The V call is TRBV5-4, the J call TRBJ1-1; no definite D call. V lost 4 bases to trimming and J lost 0 bases, with 7 bases between them. The CDR3 extends over 13 amino acids. Germline V gene lookup returns CDR1 SGHNT and CDR2 YYREEE (reference sequence). CDR3 protein: CASSLDMNTEAFF. DNA for the CDR3: TGTGCCAGCAGCCTTGACATGAACACTGAAGCTTTCTTT. Complete variable domain (other parts from reference TRBV5-4 and TRBJ1-1): ETGVTQSPTHLIKTRGQQVTLRCSSQSGHNTVSWYQQALGQGPQFIFQYYREEENGRGNFPPRFSGLQFPNYSSELNVNALELDDSALYLCASSLDMNTEAFFGQGTRLTVV.

The V and J genes are TRBV4-2 and TRBJ1-2; no reliable D call. The length of the CDR3 is 13 residues. V was shortened by 6 bases and J by 0 bases, with 8 bases between the two germline ends. Looked up from germline, CDR1 is LGHNA and CDR2 is YNFKEQ. This chain's CDR3 is CASRTGANYGYTF. CDR3 bases: TGTGCCAGCAGAACGGGTGCTAACTATGGCTACACCTTC.

This clone has just a few counts. V usage is TRBV7-8 and J usage is TRBJ1-2; no clear D. Trimming took 1 base from V and 4 from J, leaving 10 bases between them. Germline values: CDR1 SGHVS, CDR2 FQNEAQ. The CDR3 loop spans 14 amino acids. CDR3 in amino acids: CASSLVGGSYGYTF. The DNA of the CDR3 is TGTGCCAGCAGCTTAGTCGGAGGTTCCTATGGCTACACCTTC.

V usage is TRBV29-1 and J usage is TRBJ1-2, with D possibly TRBD1 on 5 matching bases. V shed 8 bases and J shed 1 base, with 23 bases lying between them. Looked up from germline, CDR1 is SQVTM and CDR2 is ANQGSEA. This CDR3 spans 16 amino acids. The CDR3 loop is CSPEMDTPHFNYGYTF. The CDR3 DNA follows: TGCAGCCCCGAGATGGACACACCCCACTTTAACTATGGCTACACCTTC.

The J gene is TRBJ2-1, the V gene TRBV20-1; D gene ambiguous. The CDR3 sequence is 10 residues long. V dropped 3 bases and J dropped 9 bases, with 6 bases sitting between them. Germline V CDR1 and CDR2: DFQATT, SNEGSKA (reference sequence). Here the CDR3 DNA reads TGCAGTGCTAGTCTCCGTGAGCAGTTCTTC. Protein sequence: CSASLREQFF.

The chain carries TRBV27 and TRBJ1-1; the D gene is possibly TRBD1 (6 bases). Between the trimmed V and J ends, which lost 7 bases and 4 bases, there was a span of 16 bases. There are 14 residues in the CDR3. In germline, CDR1 is MNHEY, CDR2 SMNVEV (reference sequence). CDR3 sequence: CASMGAGLGTEAFF. CDR3 in DNA: TGTGCCAGCATGGGGGCGGGCTTGGGCACTGAAGCTTTCTTT.

V usage is TRBV5-6 and J usage is TRBJ1-1, with a possible D match to TRBD1 (5 bases). Trimming removed 0 bases at V and 3 bases at J, with 9 bases between. The CDR3 extends over 14 amino acids. Germline V gene data show CDR1 as SGHDT and CDR2 as YYEEEE. The CDR3 is CASSLAPGDTEAFF. The CDR3 coding sequence is TGTGCCAGCAGCTTGGCCCCGGGGGACACTGAAGCTTTCTTT.

The chain joins TRBV6-1 to TRBJ2-7; 8 nucleotides align to TRBD1. Germline assignment: CDR1 MNHNS and CDR2 SASEGT. The trim removed 6 bases at V and 3 bases at J, leaving 7 bases unmatched. There are 14 residues in the CDR3. DNA of the CDR3: TGTGCCAGCAGAGGGACAGGCCGAGGCTACGAGCAGTACTTC. It translates to CASRGTGRGYEQYF.

This clone has just one count. The V and J genes are TRBV19 and TRBJ1-2; D might be TRBD1 (6 bases). Trimming left V 7 bases short and J 1 base short, with 19 bases between. Germline CDR1 and CDR2: LNHDA and SQIVND (reference sequence). The CDR3 spans 16 residues. The CDR3 spells CASKIPTGLINYGYTF. The CDR3 DNA reads TGTGCCAGTAAGATACCGACAGGCCTTATTAACTATGGCTACACCTTC.